This TCR beta chain appears in the sequencing data of a study of shared clonotypes between healthy human individuals. Study in general: Each donor's CD4 naive and CD4 memory cells filled three plates apiece, CD8 naive two, and CD8 memory one.

As for this clone: The antigen is unknown.

A CD45RA-negative memory subset and a CD45RA+ naive subset were separated from the CD4+ cells. Every subset's genomic DNA went evenly onto several immunoSEQ plates. The protocol was immunoSEQ multiplex PCR, while the TCRdb copy is restricted to in-frame clones and leaves out a portion. Of about 2.4 million clones listed, approximately 93% were seen once; the top ten hold roughly 0.36%. Study-level findings and limits: Among donors, sharing of clonotypes was expected to be affected by sequencing depth.

V was clipped by 0 bases and J by 0 bases, with 13 bases between them. The CDR3 has 17 residues. CDR1 and CDR2 (germline): LNHDA, SQIVND (reference sequence). The chain joins TRBV19 to TRBJ2-3, with a possible D match to TRBD2 (5 bases). The receptor was isolated from a young man in good health. Some clones in this sample may be carry-over from other donors' samples. Source material: naive CD4+ T cells from PBMCs. Subset meaning: CD45RA+ positively selected. The CDR3 reads CASSIDLLGASTDTQYF. DNA of the CDR3: TGTGCCAGTAGTATAGATCTATTGGGAGCCAGCACAGATACGCAGTATTTT.